Presented here are 24 T cell receptor beta chains from one specimen sequenced in a study of T cell repertoires in cytomegalovirus infection. TCRdb reprocessed the reads via MiXCR and lists one record per CDR3 protein. The sample has about 900,000 distinct CDR3 sequences, about a third seen once; the top ten hold roughly an eighth. Their target antigens are unknown. The source material was cultured CD8+ T cells from PBMCs, sampled from culture after CMV antigen stimulation. Receptors originate from a human donor in good health (CMV status not recorded). Some clones in this sample may be carry-over from other donors' samples.

For this clonotype: This sequence may be a read error, since a much larger clone differs from it by one base. V and J are TRBV25-1 and TRBJ2-3; no clear D gene. The CDR3 runs 13 residues. V lost 3 bases, J lost 2 bases, and 6 bases lay in between. Germline lookup yields CDR1 MGHDK and CDR2 SYGVNS. CDR3 nucleotides: TGTGCCAGCAGTGACCGGGCCACAGATACGCAGTATTTT. This encodes CASSDRATDTQYF.

The rearrangement joins TRBV6-2 or TRBV6-3 to TRBJ2-6; no clear D gene. The CDR3 has 16 amino acids. V was trimmed by 2 bases and J by 2 bases, leaving 10 bases between them. Germline CDR1 reads MNHEY; CDR2 reads SVGEGT. CDR3 DNA: TGTGCCAGCAGTTACCACAGCCTAGCTGGGGCCAACGTCCTGACTTTC. It is translated as CASSYHSLAGANVLTF.

About this clonotype itself: A clone one base away is much larger, so this may be a read error. This likely comes from a read error, as the CDR3 has no conserved phenylalanine or tryptophan at its end. The chain employs TRBV12-5 and TRBJ2-1, with D unclear. Germline loops: CDR1 LGHNT, CDR2 FRNRAP. V was trimmed by 5 bases and J by 4 bases, leaving 24 bases between them. The CDR3 length is 18 residues. The CDR3: CASGTPSTGSLTYNEQFL. The CDR3 nucleotides read TGTGCTAGTGGTACACCCTCAACCGGCAGCCTAACGTACAATGAGCAGTTCCTC.

The chain recombines TRBV7-9 with TRBJ2-6; 8 bases are shared with TRBD2. V gave up 5 bases and J gave up 3 bases; unmatched junction bases: 15. CDR1 and CDR2 from the germline V gene are SEHNR and FQNEAQ (reference sequence). CDR3 length: 19 amino acids. CDR3: CASSRRRGELTVGANVLTF. The CDR3 nucleotides read TGTGCCAGCAGCCGCAGGCGGGGGGAACTTACGGTTGGGGCCAACGTCCTGACTTTC.

This sequence joins TRBV28 and TRBJ1-5, with TRBD1 matching over 7 bases. CDR1 and CDR2 from the germline V gene are MDHEN and SYDVKM. V was pared by 3 bases and J by 3 bases, with 5 bases of the junction left unmatched. This CDR3 is built from 15 residues. The CDR3 DNA sequence: TGTGCCAGCAGTTTCGAGGGACAGATCAATCAGCCCCAGCATTTT. This codes for CASSFEGQINQPQHF. Filled out from reference TRBV28 and TRBJ1-5, the complete variable domain reads DVKVTQSSRYLVKRTGEKVFLECVQDMDHENMFWYRQDPGLGLRLIYFSYDVKMKEKGDIPEGYSVSREKKERFSLILESASTNQTSMYLCASSFEGQINQPQHFGDGTRLSIL.

Many counts were recorded for this clonotype. The chain has TRBV7-9 and TRBJ1-5, with TRBD1 matching over 9 bases. CDR1 is SEHNR, CDR2 FQNEAQ, per germline (reference sequence). J was trimmed by 4 bases and V by 6 bases; bases with no gene match: 7. The CDR3 extends over 15 amino acids. CDR3 in amino acids: CASSSGTGRNQPQHF. In DNA, the CDR3 is TGTGCCAGCAGTTCCGGGACAGGGAGAAATCAGCCCCAGCATTTT.

The chain combines TRBV4-1 with TRBJ2-2, with a weak D call TRBD2 (6 bases). With 3 bases removed from V and 1 base from J, the gap between germline ends came to 6 bases. The CDR3 sequence is 14 residues long. Germline values: CDR1 MGHRA, CDR2 YSYEKL. Written as DNA, the CDR3 is TGCGCCAGCAGCCACGGGAGGAACACCGGGGAGCTGTTTTTT. Protein: CASSHGRNTGELFF.

The chain uses TRBV20-1 and TRBJ1-2; 7 bases are a match to TRBD1. The CDR3 extends over 15 amino acids. Looked up from germline, CDR1 is DFQATT and CDR2 is SNEGSKA (reference sequence). V shed 3 bases, J shed 1 base, and the junction held 8 bases outside the gene matches. CDR3 amino acids: CSARGTGAHNYGYTF. The CDR3 nucleotides are TGCAGTGCTAGGGGAACAGGGGCCCATAACTATGGCTACACCTTC.

This chain joins TRBV4-1 and TRBJ1-1; TRBD1 matches at 11 bases. Trimming cost V 4 bases and J 7 bases; bases outside gene matches: 11. The CDR3 covers 16 residues. CDR1 and CDR2 (germline): MGHRA, YSYEKL. CDR3 in amino acids: CASSRQWTGGGDEAFF. CDR3 DNA: TGCGCCAGCAGCCGGCAGTGGACAGGGGGCGGTGATGAAGCTTTCTTT.

This clonotype showed up just a few times. The gene calls are TRBV7-9 and TRBJ1-1, with D tentatively TRBD1 (6 bases). With 6 bases removed from V and 4 bases from J, the gap between germline ends came to 15 bases. This CDR3 has 14 residues. CDR1 SEHNR and CDR2 FQNEAQ come from the germline V gene (reference sequence). The CDR3 nucleotides read TGTGCCAGCAGTGAGGTTGCAGGGGTCACTGAAGCTTTCTTT. This codes for CASSEVAGVTEAFF.

The chain combines TRBV4-1 with TRBJ2-7, with D uncertain. CDR1 is MGHRA and CDR2 is YSYEKL in the germline V gene. V was shortened by 2 bases and J by 3 bases, with 8 bases between the two germline ends. The CDR3 contains 13 residues. The CDR3 nucleotides are TGCGCCAGCAGCCAACCTGGCCACTACGAGCAGTACTTC. Its translation is CASSQPGHYEQYF.

This clonotype was recorded a few times. The V gene is TRBV4-1, the J gene TRBJ2-2; D is uncertain. This CDR3 region has 13 residues. Germline values: CDR1 MGHRA, CDR2 YSYEKL. Trimming removed 1 base at V and 3 bases at J, with 3 bases between. Here the CDR3 DNA reads TGCGCCAGCAGCCAAGTGCACACCGGGGAGCTGTTTTTT. This encodes CASSQVHTGELFF.

This clonotype was found many times. The chain is built from TRBV7-8 and TRBJ1-1; unclear D gene. V was pared by 5 bases and J by 5 bases, with 21 bases between. This CDR3 is 16 amino acids long. Per the germline V gene, CDR1 is SGHVS and CDR2 is FQNEAQ. CDR3 region: CASSPPSSREGTEAFF. The CDR3 DNA reads TGTGCCAGCAGCCCCCCGTCGTCCAGAGAGGGTACTGAAGCTTTCTTT. The full variable domain, its missing parts supplied by reference TRBV7-8 and TRBJ1-1, is GAGVSQSPRYKVAKRGQDVALRCDPISGHVSLFWYQQALGQGPEFLTYFQNEAQLDKSGLPSDRFFAERPEGSVSTLKIQRTQQEDSAVYLCASSPPSSREGTEAFFGQGTRLTVV.

In this sample, this clonotype turned up many times. The V and J genes are TRBV7-9 and TRBJ2-1; 7 nucleotides line up with TRBD1. The J segment lost 3 bases and the V segment lost 5 bases, leaving 7 bases of the junction unmatched. CDR1 is SEHNR, CDR2 FQNEAQ, per germline (reference sequence). There are 15 residues in the CDR3. DNA for the CDR3: TGTGCCAGCAGCCCGGAAGGGGGCGACTACAATGAGCAGTTCTTC. Translated: CASSPEGGDYNEQFF.

This clonotype showed up just a few times. CDR3 nucleotide sequence: TGTGCCAGCAGTGAACCCGCCCTGACAGGGGTGGCAGATACGCAGTATTTT. Its translation is CASSEPALTGVADTQYF. This chain connects TRBV6-1 to TRBJ2-3, with 8 bases aligning to TRBD1. Germline assignment: CDR1 MNHNS and CDR2 SASEGT. This CDR3 is built from 17 residues. Trimming removed 2 bases from V and 4 bases from J; junction bases left unmatched: 11.

This clonotype was seen a handful of times. The V gene is TRBV15, the J gene TRBJ2-7; maybe TRBD2 (6 bases). The CDR3 covers 14 residues. The V and J ends lost 5 bases and 0 bases respectively, with 11 bases between them. Germline assignment: CDR1 LNHNV and CDR2 YYDKDF (reference sequence). In DNA, the CDR3 is TGTGCCACCAGCGCCCCCGGGAGCTCCTACGAGCAGTACTTC. The encoded protein is CATSAPGSSYEQYF.

The chain links TRBV27 to TRBJ2-5; 7 bases are a match to TRBD1. CDR1 and CDR2 (germline): MNHEY, SMNVEV (reference sequence). V trimming: 5 bases; J trimming: 2 bases; junction bases outside the gene matches: 11. The length of the CDR3 is 16 residues. The DNA of the CDR3 is TGTGCCAGCAGTCACCTAGACAGGGTCGGGCAAGAGACCCAGTACTTC. It translates to CASSHLDRVGQETQYF.

At least ten counts were recorded for this clonotype. The CDR3 reads CASSLEAGANTGELFF. The CDR3 bases are TGTGCCAGCAGCTTAGAAGCGGGGGCAAACACCGGGGAGCTGTTTTTT. This chain uses TRBV7-8 with TRBJ2-2; 8 bases align to TRBD2. CDR1 and CDR2 from the germline V gene are SGHVS and FQNEAQ. The CDR3 extends over 16 amino acids. With 1 base clipped from V and 2 bases from J, the junction kept 3 bases outside the gene matches.

This clonotype was recorded once. This may stem from a read error, because a much larger clone lies one nucleotide away. This chain joins TRBV7-9 and TRBJ1-5; tentatively, D is TRBD1 (5 bases). The germline V gene encodes CDR1 SEHNR and CDR2 FQNEAQ (reference sequence). The CDR3 has 13 amino acids. CDR3 nucleotides: TGTGCCAGCAGCTCACGGGGGTCTCAGTCCCAGCATTTT. Its translation: CASSSRGSQSQHF. Complete variable domain (other parts from reference TRBV7-9 and TRBJ1-5): DTGVSQNPRHKITKRGQNVTFRCDPISEHNRLYWYRQTLGQGPEFLTYFQNEAQLEKSRLLSDRFSAERPKGSFSTLEIQRTEQGDSAMYLCASSSRGSQSQHFGDGTRLSIL.

The V call is TRBV4-1, the J call TRBJ1-5; a weak D match, TRBD1 (5 bases). Germline V gene lookup returns CDR1 MGHRA and CDR2 YSYEKL. This CDR3 is built from 14 residues. Trimming pared 0 bases from V and 5 bases from J, leaving 8 bases between. The CDR3 region has the DNA TGCGCCAGCAGCCAAGAACAGGACTATCAGCCCCAGCATTTT. It codes for CASSQEQDYQPQHF.

J is TRBJ2-7 and V is TRBV6-2 or TRBV6-3; 7 nucleotides agree with TRBD1. This CDR3 spans 16 amino acids. From germline, CDR1 is MNHEY and CDR2 SVGEGT. J was trimmed by 0 bases and V by 3 bases; bases with no gene match: 8. In DNA, the CDR3 is TGTGCCAGCAGTTATGACCGGGGACAGAACTCCTACGAGCAGTACGTC. The encoded protein is CASSYDRGQNSYEQYV.

This clonotype appeared a few times. J is TRBJ1-1 and V is TRBV6-8; D is unclear. V was clipped by 2 bases and J by 0 bases, with 10 bases between them. CDR1 and CDR2 from the germline V gene are MNHGY and SAAAGT. The CDR3 covers 15 residues. The DNA for the CDR3 is TGTGCCAGCAGTTACGAGGCTACAATGAACACTGAAGCTTTCTTT. Translating it yields CASSYEATMNTEAFF.

The V call is TRBV6-5, the J call TRBJ2-1; 7 nucleotides match TRBD2. Germline CDR1 reads MNHEY; CDR2 reads SVGAGI. V trimming: 4 bases; J trimming: 0 bases; junction bases outside the gene matches: 3. The CDR3 has 15 residues. CDR3 DNA sequence: TGTGCCAGCAGTTGGGGGGGAGGCTCCTACAATGAGCAGTTCTTC. Translated, it gives CASSWGGGSYNEQFF.

V and J are TRBV2 and TRBJ1-1; D uncertain. Germline V gene lookup returns CDR1 SNHLY and CDR2 FYNNEI. CDR3 length equals 11 residues. CDR3 sequence (DNA): TGTACTCGGACGGGGAACACTGAAGCTTTCTTT. It yields the protein CTRTGNTEAFF.